These T cell receptor beta chains were read from a single sample in a study of CD8 T cells in ankylosing spondylitis. TCRdb used MiXCR to reprocess the 5' RACE reads, holding one entry per CDR3 protein. The table lists approximately 140,000 distinct CDR3 sequences, around 45% of them singletons, with around 15% in the top ten. The sequencing sample was made of synovial fluid, either unsorted or a sorted T cell fraction (not recorded which). The receptor set was obtained from a male donor with ankylosing spondylitis. Each CDR3 is given with its conserved first and last residue. The order of the fields is clone size, D gene, V gene, J gene, CDR3 protein, CDR3 DNA. D genes are given only for firm matches. Rows may omit the clone size; those that give it use once, few, many or a size class.

NA	NA	TRBV7-9	TRBJ1-1	CASSYTESRMWDTEAFF	TGTGCCAGCAGTTATACCGAGTCTAGGATGTGGGACACTGAAGCTTTCTTT
NA	NA	TRBV20-1	TRBJ2-7	CSARDQAGPDYEQYF	TGCAGTGCTAGAGATCAGGCGGGACCCGACTACGAGCAGTACTTC
NA	NA	TRBV28	TRBJ2-5	CASSPLRDQHQETQYF	TGTGCCAGCAGTCCCCTCCGGGACCAACACCAAGAGACCCAGTACTTC
few	NA	TRBV5-1	TRBJ1-5	CASSLAVTSRPQHF	TGCGCCAGCAGCTTGGCCGTCACCAGTCGGCCCCAGCATTTT
NA	NA	TRBV11-2	TRBJ1-4	CASSLPRRHSLFF	TGTGCCAGCAGCTTACCACGACGACACTCACTGTTTTTT
NA	NA	TRBV5-1	TRBJ2-2	CASSSNRVKAGELFF	TGCGCCAGCAGCTCAAACAGGGTCAAGGCCGGGGAGCTGTTTTTT
many	TRBD1	TRBV4-2	TRBJ1-1	CASSQPGGYNTEAFF	TGTGCCAGCAGCCAACCAGGGGGGTATAACACTGAAGCTTTCTTT
once	NA	TRBV4-1	TRBJ1-1	CASSQEAGTSEAFF	TGCGCCAGCAGCCAAGAGGCGGGGACTTCTGAAGCTTTCTTT
NA	NA	TRBV10-3	TRBJ2-3	CAISERVDGGDTQYF	TGTGCCATCAGTGAGAGGGTAGACGGGGGAGATACGCAGTATTTT
NA	TRBD2	TRBV20-1	TRBJ2-7	CSARRGGGSYEQYF	TGCAGTGCTCGTCGGGGGGGAGGGTCCTACGAGCAGTACTTC
few	TRBD1	TRBV15	TRBJ2-3	CATRQGDFTDTQYF	TGTGCCACCCGACAGGGGGATTTCACAGATACGCAGTATTTT
NA	NA	TRBV5-1	TRBJ2-3	CASSLGLLTDTQYF	TGCGCCAGCAGCTTGGGACTACTCACAGATACGCAGTATTTT
NA	TRBD1	TRBV7-8	TRBJ2-2	CASRRDRVNTGELFF	TGTGCCAGCAGAAGGGACAGGGTGAACACCGGGGAGCTGTTTTTT
few	NA	TRBV5-5	TRBJ2-5	CASSLRRTRETQYF	TGTGCCAGCAGCTTACGGAGGACTCGGGAGACCCAGTACTTC
once	NA	TRBV28	TRBJ2-3	CASSPSIKGYWTDTQYF	TGTGCCAGCAGTCCCTCGATTAAGGGCTACTGGACAGATACGCAGTATTTT
NA	TRBD2	TRBV30	TRBJ2-1	CAWCWAGGPEEQFF	TGTGCCTGGTGTTGGGCGGGAGGGCCAGAAGAGCAGTTCTTC
NA	TRBD1	TRBV7-8	TRBJ1-2	CASSLDRVGGYTF	TGTGCCAGCAGCCTTGACAGGGTGGGAGGCTACACCTTC
NA	NA	TRBV12-3/TRBV12-4	TRBJ1-5	CASSFEGLGGNQPQHF	TGTGCCAGCAGTTTCGAGGGACTTGGAGGCAATCAGCCCCAGCATTTT
NA	TRBD1	TRBV11-2	TRBJ2-5	CASSPRDRVPGTQYF	TGTGCCAGCAGCCCCCGGGACAGGGTGCCGGGGACCCAGTACTTC
NA	TRBD1	TRBV12-3/TRBV12-4	TRBJ1-2	CASSSLVGQGFSFYGYTF	TGTGCCAGCAGCTCCCTGGTGGGACAGGGGTTCTCTTTTTATGGCTACACCTTC
many	TRBD2	TRBV6-1	TRBJ2-1	CASTRLAGGGNEQFF	TGTGCCAGCACCCGACTAGCGGGGGGGGGGAATGAGCAGTTCTTC
few	TRBD2	TRBV6-5	TRBJ2-7	CASSTSGYEQYF	TGTGCCAGCAGCACTAGCGGCTACGAGCAGTACTTC
NA	NA	TRBV13	TRBJ2-1	CASSLDPFQINEQFF	TGTGCCAGCAGCTTAGACCCGTTTCAAATCAATGAGCAGTTCTTC
NA	TRBD2	TRBV29-1	TRBJ2-7	CSGMEWGLAGYEQYF	TGCAGCGGCATGGAATGGGGACTAGCGGGTTACGAGCAGTACTTC
once	NA	TRBV10-2	TRBJ2-5	CASNGGQETQYF	TGCGCCAGCAACGGGGGCCAAGAGACCCAGTACTTC
many	NA	TRBV28	TRBJ2-2	CARAGNTGELFF	TGTGCCAGGGCTGGGAACACCGGGGAGCTGTTTTTT
few	NA	TRBV13	TRBJ1-1	CASSPGGIMNTEAFF	TGTGCCAGCAGCCCCGGTGGGATAATGAACACTGAAGCTTTCTTT
few	NA	TRBV15	TRBJ1-2	CATSKTQGLGYTF	TGTGCCACCAGCAAGACCCAGGGACTTGGCTACACCTTC
NA	NA	TRBV4-1	TRBJ1-6	CASSQEIGWHSPLHF	TGCGCCAGCAGCCAAGAGATCGGGTGGCATTCACCCCTCCACTTT
NA	NA	TRBV25-1	TRBJ2-7	CASSEAGSYEQYF	TGTGCCAGCAGTGAGGCAGGGAGCTACGAGCAGTACTTC
NA	TRBD2	TRBV3-1	TRBJ2-1	CASSQSLAGVGFYNEQFF	TGTGCCAGCAGCCAATCCCTAGCGGGAGTTGGGTTTTACAATGAGCAGTTCTTC
NA	NA	TRBV18	TRBJ1-5	CASSPASNQPQHF	TGTGCCAGCTCACCGGCGTCAAATCAGCCCCAGCATTTT
NA	NA	TRBV5-4	TRBJ1-1	CASSLPGVSEAFF	TGTGCCAGCAGCTTACCAGGGGTCTCTGAAGCTTTCTTT
NA	NA	TRBV7-9	TRBJ1-4	CASSLAVSANEKLFF	TGTGCCAGCAGCTTAGCGGTGTCAGCCAATGAAAAACTGTTTTTT
NA	TRBD1	TRBV4-3	TRBJ2-3	CASSQDQTGQGPDTQYF	TGCGCCAGCAGCCAAGACCAAACGGGACAGGGACCAGATACGCAGTATTTT
NA	TRBD1	TRBV29-1	TRBJ1-1	CSGERQGTEAFF	TGCAGCGGCGAACGACAGGGGACTGAAGCTTTCTTT
NA	NA	TRBV18	TRBJ1-1	CASSPNYRRTEAFF	TGTGCCAGCTCACCAAACTACAGGCGCACTGAAGCTTTCTTT
NA	NA	TRBV7-6	TRBJ2-7	CASSLEWGPSGDEQYF	TGTGCCAGCAGCTTAGAGTGGGGTCCTTCGGGCGACGAGCAGTACTTC
few	NA	TRBV11-1	TRBJ2-1	CASSSMGGTRNFYNEQFF	TGTGCCAGCAGCTCCATGGGTGGGACTCGTAATTTTTACAATGAGCAGTTCTTC
NA	NA	TRBV10-3	TRBJ2-7	CAISEILRGQHEQYF	TGTGCCATCAGTGAAATTCTTAGGGGCCAGCACGAGCAGTACTTC
few	TRBD2	TRBV28	TRBJ2-5	CASSLRLAGEGETQYF	TGTGCCAGCAGTTTAAGACTAGCGGGAGAGGGGGAGACCCAGTACTTC
NA	TRBD2	TRBV4-1	TRBJ2-7	CASSPLGEGRTYEQYF	TGCGCCAGCAGCCCATTGGGGGAGGGCAGAACCTACGAGCAGTACTTC
NA	TRBD2	TRBV15	TRBJ2-1	CATSRERAGGSSYNEQFF	TGTGCCACCAGCAGAGAGAGAGCGGGAGGGAGCTCCTACAATGAGCAGTTCTTC
NA	TRBD2	TRBV27	TRBJ2-1	CASSPTSGRARSNEQFF	TGTGCCAGCAGCCCGACTAGCGGGAGGGCCCGGAGTAATGAGCAGTTCTTC
once	NA	TRBV21-1	TRBJ1-5	CASSKGGGAIGFSNQPQHF	TGTGCCAGCAGCAAGGGGGGAGGCGCGATAGGTTTTAGCAATCAGCCCCAGCATTTT
few	NA	TRBV28	TRBJ2-1	CASSLRWELYNEQFF	TGTGCCAGCAGCCTAAGATGGGAACTTTACAATGAGCAGTTCTTC
many	TRBD1	TRBV6-4	TRBJ2-3	CASSDSTGGADTQYF	TGTGCCAGCAGTGACTCGACAGGGGGCGCAGATACGCAGTATTTT
NA	TRBD1	TRBV4-1	TRBJ1-4	CASSQDQQGRRNEKLFF	TGCGCCAGCAGCCAAGATCAACAGGGGCGGAGGAACGAAAAACTGTTTTTT
many	NA	TRBV24-1	TRBJ2-1	CATSDVGQGSYNEQFF	TGTGCCACCAGTGACGTTGGTCAGGGCTCCTACAATGAGCAGTTCTTC
NA	NA	TRBV6-1	TRBJ2-1	CATGMGSSRHYNEQFF	TGTGCCACGGGGATGGGTTCTAGCCGACACTACAATGAGCAGTTCTTC
NA	NA	TRBV28	TRBJ1-4	CASSFGDRPGFF	TGTGCCAGCAGTTTCGGCGACAGGCCCGGGTTTTTT
NA	TRBD1	TRBV7-8	TRBJ1-4	CASSTKPGGEEKLFF	TGTGCCAGCAGCACGAAACCAGGGGGTGAGGAAAAACTGTTTTTT
many	NA	TRBV4-3	TRBJ1-2	CASSQDLDWGNNYGYTF	TGCGCCAGCAGCCAAGACCTTGATTGGGGCAACAACTATGGCTACACCTTC